A few counts support the clone carrying this T cell receptor beta chain. Its matching antigen is unknown. The study drew donors from healthy Caucasian individuals in Russia aged about 6 to 95. Isolating PBMCs gave at least 6.5 million of these cells per sample. The data derive from a study of blood T cells in healthy people across ages. Overall study results and limits: Naive CD4+ cells and diversity were both higher in long-lived donors than in aged donors. Per million T cells, the diversity of TCR beta decreased roughly linearly as age advanced.

V trimming: 5 bases; J trimming: 8 bases; junction bases outside the gene matches: 10. There are 15 residues in the CDR3. Germline loops: CDR1 MNHEY, CDR2 SMNVEV (reference sequence). Primers used in a second PCR of about 6 to 11 cycles were a sample-barcoded 5' primer and a J-beta primer mix. TCRdb reanalysed the 5' RACE reads using MiXCR and keeps one entry per CDR3 protein. This sample has 800,000 to 950,000 distinct CDR3 sequences; roughly 35% occur once, and the top ten carry 13%. The sample comprised blood. The TCR comes from a man aged 18 to 35 in good health. The chain has TRBV27 and TRBJ1-4; TRBD1 matches 8 bases. CDR3 sequence: CASSQRTGTGEKLFF. The CDR3, as DNA: TGTGCCAGCAGTCAGAGGACAGGGACGGGGGAAAAACTGTTTTTT.